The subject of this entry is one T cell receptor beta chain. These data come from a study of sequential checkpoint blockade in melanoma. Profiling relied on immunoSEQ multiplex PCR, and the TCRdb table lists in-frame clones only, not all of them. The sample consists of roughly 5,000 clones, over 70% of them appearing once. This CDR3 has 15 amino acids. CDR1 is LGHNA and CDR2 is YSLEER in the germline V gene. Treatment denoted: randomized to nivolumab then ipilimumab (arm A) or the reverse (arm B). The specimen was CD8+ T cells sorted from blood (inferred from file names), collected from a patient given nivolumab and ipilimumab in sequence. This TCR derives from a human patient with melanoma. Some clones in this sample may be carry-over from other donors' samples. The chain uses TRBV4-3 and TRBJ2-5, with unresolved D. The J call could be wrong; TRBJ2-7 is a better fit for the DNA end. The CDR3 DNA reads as TGCGCCAGCAGCCAAGATTTGCGTGAAACCTACGAGCAGTACTTC. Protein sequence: CASSQDLRETYEQYF.